The present T cell receptor beta chain was sequenced within a study of coeliac disease. Background on the study: Without high-resolution HLA typing, biased TRBV7-2 usage was examined as a proof of principle.

Assay: immunoSEQ multiplex PCR; the TCRdb copy retains only in-frame clones and omits some. The repertoire holds thousands of clones, with about 62% as singletons. Sequencing used one aliquot of fewer than 650,000 cells per fraction. This CDR3 is built from 15 residues. With 4 bases clipped from V and 6 bases from J, the junction kept 6 bases outside the gene matches. The V gene's germline CDR1 is SGHRS and CDR2 YFSETQ. Whole-study results and caveats: The authors considered this approach unsuitable for unbiased detection of gliadin-specific T cells.

Only a few counts were recorded for this clone. Its cognate antigen is unknown. The clonotype originates from a man in his sixties with celiac disease on a gluten-free diet. The chain recombines TRBV5-1 with TRBJ1-4, with 10 bases identical to TRBD1. Source material: lymphocytes from the gut lamina propria. The CDR3 coding sequence is TGCGCCAGCAGCACCACCGGGACAGGGGATGAAAAACTGTTTTTT. Amino acid sequence: CASSTTGTGDEKLFF.